A single sample is the source of the 20 T cell receptor beta chains below, sequenced in a study of shared clonotypes between healthy human individuals. Some clones are missing from TCRdb's copy, which holds only in-frame ones; the method was immunoSEQ multiplex PCR. The sample yields about 2.3 million clones, just under 95% seen once. Material for sequencing was naive CD4+ T cells from PBMCs. Regarding subset: CD45RA+ positively selected. These receptor sequences come from a young man in good health. Some clones in this sample may be carry-over from other donors' samples.

Note on this clone: One end of the junction is discordant with germline, which a read error may explain. The genes are TRBV15 and TRBJ2-7; no firm D call. The CDR3 contains 12 residues. Germline V CDR1 and CDR2: LNHNV, YYDKDF (reference sequence). CDR3 DNA sequence: TGTGCCACCAGCAGAGAGGGGTACGGGCAGTACTTC. Translated, it gives CATSREGYGQYF.

The rearrangement links TRBV7-7 to TRBJ2-1; a possible D gene is TRBD2 (6 bases). This CDR3 is 13 amino acids long. V lost 5 bases and J lost 6, with 11 bases in between. Germline CDR1 reads SSHAT; CDR2 reads FNYEAQ (reference sequence). The CDR3 spells CASSAGPSNEQFF. DNA for the CDR3: TGTGCCAGCAGCGCGGGACCTTCCAATGAGCAGTTCTTC. Filled out from reference TRBV7-7 and TRBJ2-1, the complete variable domain reads GAGVSQSPRYKVTKRGQDVTLRCDPISSHATLYWYQQALGQGPEFLTYFNYEAQPDKSGLPSDRFSAERPEGSISTLTIQRTEQRDSAMYRCASSAGPSNEQFFGPGTRLTVL.

This chain joins TRBV18 and TRBJ1-3; D possibly corresponds to TRBD1 (6 bases). CDR1 is KGHSH, CDR2 LQKENI, per germline. This CDR3 contains 16 residues. V lost 3 bases, J lost 0 bases, and 12 bases lay in between. The DNA for the CDR3 is TGTGCCAGCTCACCGGGACAACGAAACTCTGGAAACACCATATATTTT. It encodes CASSPGQRNSGNTIYF.

The J gene is TRBJ2-7, the V gene TRBV7-8, with D possibly matching TRBD1 (5 bases). In germline, CDR1 is SGHVS, CDR2 FQNEAQ. This CDR3 region has 13 residues. V shed 5 bases and J shed 6 bases, with 14 bases lying between them. CDR3: CASSLDTGGEQYF. The CDR3 DNA follows: TGTGCCAGCAGCCTCGATACAGGCGGCGAGCAGTACTTC.

Concerning this clone: Other nucleotide sequences from this sample produce the same CDR3. The chain uses TRBV19 and TRBJ2-1; D is possibly TRBD2 (5 bases). The V gene lost 3 bases and the J gene lost 8 bases, with 5 bases spanning the gap. Per the germline V gene, CDR1 is LNHDA and CDR2 is SQIVND (reference sequence). The CDR3 totals 11 residues. In DNA, the CDR3 is TGTGCCAGTAGTATGCGGGATGAGCAGTTCTTC. Amino acid sequence: CASSMRDEQFF. Drawing the rest from reference TRBV19 and TRBJ2-1, the complete variable domain is DGGITQSPKYLFRKEGQNVTLSCEQNLNHDAMYWYRQDPGQGLRLIYYSQIVNDFQKGDIAEGYSVSREKKESFPLTVTSAQKNPTAFYLCASSMRDEQFFGPGTRLTVL.

The genes are TRBV27 and TRBJ2-7, with 12 bases fitting TRBD2. CDR1 is MNHEY, CDR2 SMNVEV, per germline (reference sequence). V lost 3 bases, J lost 2 bases, and 8 bases stayed unmatched. This CDR3 comprises 17 residues. CDR3 DNA: TGTGCCAGCAGTTTCCGGACTAGCGGGATTAAAACCTACGAGCAGTACTTC. It yields the protein CASSFRTSGIKTYEQYF.

V and J are TRBV5-6 and TRBJ1-2; 7 nucleotides agree with TRBD1. The CDR3 is 15 residues long. V was clipped by 4 bases and J by 7 bases; unmatched bases: 13. The germline CDR1 and CDR2 sequences are SGHDT and YYEEEE. The CDR3 here is CASSPPTGLYPGYTF. The CDR3 DNA is TGTGCCAGCAGCCCTCCGACAGGGCTTTACCCTGGCTACACCTTC.

This clone was seen once. This rearrangement joins TRBV18 to TRBJ1-1, with 7 bases fitting TRBD1. Looked up from germline, CDR1 is KGHSH and CDR2 is LQKENI. V was pared by 4 bases and J by 0 bases, with 8 bases of the junction left unmatched. This CDR3 is built from 16 residues. The CDR3 protein is CASSLRQGQMNTEAFF. CDR3 nucleotides: TGTGCCAGCTCACTCCGACAGGGACAGATGAACACTGAAGCTTTCTTT.

The chain combines TRBV7-2 with TRBJ2-2; 11 nucleotides align to TRBD2. Trimming removed 5 bases from V and 1 base from J; junction bases left unmatched: 3. This CDR3 spans 16 amino acids. Germline CDR1 and CDR2: SGHTA and FQGNSA. This CDR3 reads CASSGGTSGNTGELFF. CDR3 DNA: TGTGCCAGCAGCGGGGGGACTAGCGGGAACACCGGGGAGCTGTTTTTT.

The chain is built from TRBV5-8 and TRBJ2-6; D is possibly TRBD1 or TRBD2 (5 bases each). The V end lost 0 bases, the J end lost 2 bases, and 12 bases lay between the germline ends. The V gene's germline CDR1 is SGHTS and CDR2 YDEGEE. The CDR3 has 17 amino acids. CDR3 DNA sequence: TGTGCCAGCAGCTTGGCCCCGGGGCTTCCTGGGGCCAACGTCCTGACTTTC. Its protein product is CASSLAPGLPGANVLTF.

This clone was counted a few times. This sample includes further DNA sequences coding for the same CDR3. V is TRBV5-1 and J is TRBJ1-1; D unresolved. Trimming took 0 bases from V and 1 from J, leaving 7 bases between them. CDR3 size: 14 residues. Germline CDR1 SGHRS, CDR2 YFSETQ. CDR3 sequence: CASSLGRENTEAFF. The CDR3, as DNA: TGCGCCAGCAGCTTGGGGCGGGAGAACACTGAAGCTTTCTTT.

The CDR3 sequence: CASSLARGDEQFF. The CDR3 DNA follows: TGCGCCAGCAGCTTGGCGAGAGGCGATGAGCAGTTCTTC. The rearrangement links TRBV5-1 to TRBJ2-1; D call uncertain. This CDR3 has 13 residues. V lost 0 bases and J 8 bases, leaving 9 bases between the germline ends. Germline V gene sequence: CDR1 SGHRS, CDR2 YFSETQ.

This clone was counted only a few times. The rearrangement joins TRBV10-1 to TRBJ2-2; 7 nucleotides align to TRBD1. The junction had 3 bases not matched to a gene; V was cut back by 8 bases and J by 3 bases. The germline V gene encodes CDR1 WNHNN and CDR2 SYGVQD (reference sequence). This CDR3 has 13 amino acids. CDR3 residues: CASSTGYTGELFF. The CDR3 DNA reads TGCGCCAGCTCGACAGGGTACACCGGGGAGCTGTTTTTT.

V usage is TRBV18 and J usage is TRBJ2-1; D not certain. Germline CDR1 KGHSH, CDR2 LQKENI. There are 13 residues in the CDR3. Trimming pared 6 bases from V and 7 bases from J, leaving 13 bases between. The CDR3 here is CASSHPSANEQFF. The CDR3 region has the DNA TGTGCCAGCTCGCACCCTAGTGCTAATGAGCAGTTCTTC.

The J gene is TRBJ2-1, the V gene TRBV10-3; D is ambiguous. Between the trimmed V and J ends, which lost 6 bases and 0 bases, there was a span of 12 bases. Germline CDR1 ENHRY, CDR2 SYGVKD. The CDR3 totals 15 residues. The CDR3 nucleotides are TGTGCCATCAGATCGTCGGATAGCTCCTACAATGAGCAGTTCTTC. Its protein product is CAIRSSDSSYNEQFF.

This chain links TRBV10-3 with TRBJ2-7; D may match TRBD1 or TRBD2 (5 bases each). The CDR3 totals 16 residues. From germline, CDR1 is ENHRY and CDR2 SYGVKD. V dropped 4 bases and J dropped 4 bases, with 20 bases sitting between them. CDR3 sequence reads: CAISGPDGDLGYEQYF. The CDR3 bases are TGTGCCATCAGTGGCCCGGACGGGGACCTAGGGTACGAGCAGTACTTC.

The chain combines TRBV28 with TRBJ2-7; 9 positions agree with TRBD1. CDR1 is MDHEN, CDR2 SYDVKM, per germline. The CDR3 covers 17 residues. Losses at the gene ends were 3 bases for V and 3 bases for J; bases not matched to a gene: 12. Here the CDR3 DNA reads TGTGCCAGCAGTTTGTCCCCCGGGGGGACAGGGCTCTACGAGCAGTACTTC. Residues: CASSLSPGGTGLYEQYF.

This chain links TRBV28 with TRBJ1-5; D is possibly TRBD1 (5 bases). Germline assignment: CDR1 MDHEN and CDR2 SYDVKM. With 2 bases removed from V and 0 bases from J, the gap between germline ends came to 14 bases. CDR3 size: 17 residues. The CDR3 region has the DNA TGTGCCAGCAGTTTAATTAAGAACAGGTATAGCAATCAGCCCCAGCATTTT. Translated, it gives CASSLIKNRYSNQPQHF.

This rearrangement joins TRBV7-2 to TRBJ2-2; 16 bases agree with TRBD2. Per the germline V gene, CDR1 is SGHTA and CDR2 is FQGNSA. The V gene end was trimmed by 5 bases and the J gene end by 6 bases; junction bases not matched to a gene: 3. The CDR3 extends over 16 amino acids. DNA of the CDR3: TGTGCCAGCAGCGTCGGGACTAGCGGGAGGGCCGGGGAGCTGTTTTTT. Translation: CASSVGTSGRAGELFF.

The chain links TRBV5-1 to TRBJ2-5; the match to TRBD2 covers 7 bases. In germline, CDR1 is SGHRS, CDR2 YFSETQ. V lost 0 bases and J lost 5; bases outside the gene matches: 13. This CDR3 region has 17 residues. The CDR3 bases are TGCGCCAGCAGCTTGGGGCTAGCGGCGACCCTTGAGGAGACCCAGTACTTC. It translates to CASSLGLAATLEETQYF. Complete variable domain (other parts from reference TRBV5-1 and TRBJ2-5): KAGVTQTPRYLIKTRGQQVTLSCSPISGHRSVSWYQQTPGQGLQFLFEYFSETQRNKGNFPGRFSGRQFSNSRSEMNVSTLELGDSALYLCASSLGLAATLEETQYFGPGTRLLVL.